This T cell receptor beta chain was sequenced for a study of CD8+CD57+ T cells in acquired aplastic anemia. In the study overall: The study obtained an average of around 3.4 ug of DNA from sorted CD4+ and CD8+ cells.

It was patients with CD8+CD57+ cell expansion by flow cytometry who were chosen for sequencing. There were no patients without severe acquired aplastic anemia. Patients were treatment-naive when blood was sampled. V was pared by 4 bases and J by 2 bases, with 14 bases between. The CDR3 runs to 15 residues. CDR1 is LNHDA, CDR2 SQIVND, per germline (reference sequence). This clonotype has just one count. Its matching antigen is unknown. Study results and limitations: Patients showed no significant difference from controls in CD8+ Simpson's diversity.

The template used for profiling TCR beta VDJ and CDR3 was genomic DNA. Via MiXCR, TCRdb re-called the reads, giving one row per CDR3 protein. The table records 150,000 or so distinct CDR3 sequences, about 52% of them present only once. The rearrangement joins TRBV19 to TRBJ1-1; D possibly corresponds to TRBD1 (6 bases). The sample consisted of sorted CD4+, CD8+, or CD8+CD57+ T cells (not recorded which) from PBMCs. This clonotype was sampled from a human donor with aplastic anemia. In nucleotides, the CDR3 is TGTGCCAGTAGTAATTCGGGACAACCCAACACTGAAGCTTTCTTT. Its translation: CASSNSGQPNTEAFF.